This paragraph covers one T cell receptor (beta chain) sequence. Use of 60 Vbeta and 13 Jbeta primers characterized the PCR. Repertoires were generated with immunoSEQ multiplex PCR, while TCRdb's copy carries only in-frame clones and drops some. The sample lists more than 100,000 clones; more than 60% were seen once. This record comes from a study of cytomegalovirus exposure and HLA in healthy donors. V shed 3 bases, J shed 5 bases, and the junction held 8 bases outside the gene matches. The CDR3 is made up of 16 amino acids. Germline V gives CDR1 MNHNS, CDR2 SASEGT. The chain uses TRBV6-1 and TRBJ2-1; 9 nucleotides line up with TRBD1. The receptor was derived from a woman aged 40 to 50 in good health and CMV-seronegative. Sample: PBMCs. CDR3 in DNA: TGTGCCAGCAGTGAGGCGGGACAGGGTGTCCACAATGAGCAGTTCTTC. Its translation: CASSEAGQGVHNEQFF.